These T cell receptor beta chains were read from a single sample in a study of naive and memory T cell subsets. In TCRdb, the UMI-ligation and nested PCR reads were re-called with MiXCR into one record per CDR3 protein. The sample yields around 140,000 distinct CDR3 sequences, approximately 18% seen once. The specimen was naive CD8+ T cells from blood. These receptors all come from a human donor in good health. Both conserved end residues are part of each CDR3. Each record gives: V gene, D gene, J gene, clone size, CDR3 DNA, CDR3 protein. The D gene is left open where the match is weak. Only part of the rows carry a size: once, few, many, or a class if the clone is expanded.

v_call: TRBV7-9; d_call: NA; j_call: TRBJ1-3; clone_size: NA; cdr3_nt: TGTGCCAGCAGCTCATGGACTGATGACTCTGGAAACACCATATATTTT; cdr3_aa: CASSSWTDDSGNTIYF
v_call: TRBV6-6; d_call: TRBD2; j_call: TRBJ2-3; clone_size: NA; cdr3_nt: TGTGCCAGCAGTTACGCGACTAGCGGCACAGATACGCAGTATTTT; cdr3_aa: CASSYATSGTDTQYF
v_call: TRBV21-1; d_call: NA; j_call: TRBJ2-3; clone_size: few; cdr3_nt: TGTGCCAGCAGCAAGGGACAGGGATTTTCAGATACGCAGTATTTT; cdr3_aa: CASSKGQGFSDTQYF
v_call: TRBV25-1; d_call: TRBD2; j_call: TRBJ2-4; clone_size: few; cdr3_nt: TGTGCCAGCAGTGAATGGGGGGGTAGCGGAAACATTCAGTACTTC; cdr3_aa: CASSEWGGSGNIQYF
v_call: TRBV4-3; d_call: NA; j_call: TRBJ1-4; clone_size: few; cdr3_nt: TGCGCCAGCAGCCAAAGCCTACCCCCGGGGTTAACTAATGAAAAACTGTTTTTT; cdr3_aa: CASSQSLPPGLTNEKLFF
v_call: TRBV12-3/TRBV12-4; d_call: NA; j_call: TRBJ2-2; clone_size: few; cdr3_nt: TGTGCCAGCAGCTCAGTCTCTTGGGCGGGCGGGGAGCTGTTTTTT; cdr3_aa: CASSSVSWAGGELFF
v_call: TRBV29-1; d_call: NA; j_call: TRBJ1-1; clone_size: few; cdr3_nt: TGCAGCGTTGAAGGGGCAAGTGAAGCTTTCTTT; cdr3_aa: CSVEGASEAFF
v_call: TRBV20-1; d_call: NA; j_call: TRBJ1-5; clone_size: NA; cdr3_nt: TGCAGTGCCCAGAGCCTTGGGGATACGGAAAATCAGCCCCAGCATTTT; cdr3_aa: CSAQSLGDTENQPQHF
v_call: TRBV6-2/TRBV6-3; d_call: TRBD1; j_call: TRBJ2-2; clone_size: few; cdr3_nt: TGTGCCAGCAGTTACACGGCGGACAGGGCAAACACCGGGGAGCTGTTTTTT; cdr3_aa: CASSYTADRANTGELFF
v_call: TRBV7-6; d_call: NA; j_call: TRBJ2-7; clone_size: NA; cdr3_nt: TGTGCCAGCAGCTTACGAATAGATGCCTACGAGCAGTACTTC; cdr3_aa: CASSLRIDAYEQYF